Each of the 3 T cell receptor beta chains below was sequenced from the same sample in a study of control samples from healthy donors and cancer patients. This table comes from immunoSEQ multiplex PCR, and its TCRdb copy is limited to in-frame clones, with some not included. The sample has more than 25,000 clones; 87% are singletons. What was sequenced was formalin-fixed, paraffin-embedded tissue. The receptors were sampled from a female donor with melanoma.

This clone was seen a handful of times. The chain combines TRBV7-8 with TRBJ2-5; D unclear. V was clipped by 2 bases and J by 1 base, with 29 bases between them. CDR1 and CDR2 from the germline V gene are SGHVS and FQNEAQ. This CDR3 contains 21 residues. Here the CDR3 reads CASSLTKTPFSTGKPQETQYF. The CDR3 DNA is TGTGCCAGCAGCTTAACGAAAACCCCTTTCAGCACCGGAAAGCCCCAAGAGACCCAGTACTTC. Using reference TRBV7-8 and TRBJ2-5 for the parts outside the CDR3, the full variable domain is GAGVSQSPRYKVAKRGQDVALRCDPISGHVSLFWYQQALGQGPEFLTYFQNEAQLDKSGLPSDRFFAERPEGSVSTLKIQRTQQEDSAVYLCASSLTKTPFSTGKPQETQYFGPGTRLLVL.

V and J are TRBV5-1 and TRBJ1-2, with D hard to call. Trimming took off 4 bases at V and 10 bases at J, with 11 bases between the two ends. This CDR3 is built from 11 residues. The germline gives CDR1 SGHRS, CDR2 YFSETQ. The CDR3 DNA is TGCGCCAGCAGCCAGGACGCCACCTACACCTTC. It translates to CASSQDATYTF. Variable domain in full (rest from reference TRBV5-1 and TRBJ1-2): KAGVTQTPRYLIKTRGQQVTLSCSPISGHRSVSWYQQTPGQGLQFLFEYFSETQRNKGNFPGRFSGRQFSNSRSEMNVSTLELGDSALYLCASSQDATYTFGSGTRLTVV.

This clone appeared a single time. This sequence joins TRBV27 and TRBJ2-4; possibly TRBD1 for D (6 bases). Germline lookup yields CDR1 MNHEY and CDR2 SMNVEV (reference sequence). The germline V and J ends were trimmed by 3 bases and 1 base, with 16 bases remaining between them. The CDR3 consists of 17 residues. This CDR3 is CASSFLSSTGAKNIQYF. In nucleotides, the CDR3 is TGTGCCAGCAGTTTCCTCAGCTCAACAGGGGCCAAAAACATTCAGTACTTC.